One and the same sample provided the 18 T cell receptor beta chains below, sequenced in a study of control samples from healthy donors and cancer patients. TCRdb keeps only in-frame clones here, not all; method: immunoSEQ multiplex PCR. The profile covers about 71,000 clones, with nearly 90% appearing a single time and approximately 18% taken by the ten largest. The specimen sequenced was PBMCs. The receptors originated from a man between 60 and 75 years old with lung cancer.

About this clone: Its ends do not fully match the called genes, so a read error is possible. The genes are TRBV5-1 and TRBJ1-2, with 10 nucleotides matching TRBD1. The CDR3 has 17 residues. Per germline, CDR1 SGHRS and CDR2 YFSETQ. For the CDR3, the DNA is TGCGCCAGCACCTTGACAGGGGGCTCAGCTGTCTTCTATGGCTACACCTTC. Its protein is CASTLTGGSAVFYGYTF.

This chain connects TRBV10-3 to TRBJ1-4; 10 positions agree with TRBD1. This CDR3 region has 13 residues. J gave up 12 bases and V 5 bases, and 6 bases lay outside the gene matches. Germline-derived CDR1 and CDR2 are ENHRY and SYGVKD. The CDR3, as DNA: TGTGCCATCAGTTCGACAGGGGGCGGTCAACTGTTTTTT. This encodes CAISSTGGGQLFF.

The V and J genes are TRBV18 and TRBJ1-1; 7 nucleotides match TRBD1. The V gene's germline CDR1 is KGHSH and CDR2 LQKENI. This CDR3 has 15 amino acids. The V segment lost 6 bases and the J segment 13 bases; nucleotides outside the gene matches: 20. The DNA for the CDR3 is TGTGCCAGCTCTTCGCTCGGGACAGCCTTTGGTCTCGGTTTCTTT. Translation: CASSSLGTAFGLGFF.

A single count supports this clone. This sequence joins TRBV6-5 and TRBJ1-5; TRBD1 matches at 7 bases. The germline CDR1 and CDR2 sequences are MNHEY and SVGAGI. The V gene end was trimmed by 5 bases and the J gene end by 6 bases; junction bases not matched to a gene: 4. The CDR3 totals 13 residues. The chain's CDR3 is CASSTGVLQPQHF. The CDR3 DNA reads TGTGCCAGCAGTACAGGGGTTCTTCAGCCCCAGCATTTT.

V and J are TRBV27 and TRBJ2-7; D is unclear. The CDR3 is made up of 14 amino acids. The V and J ends lost 5 bases and 2 bases respectively, with 13 bases between them. The V gene's germline CDR1 is MNHEY and CDR2 SMNVEV (reference sequence). CDR3 DNA sequence: TGTGCCAGCAGTCTCCGCTTAGGCCCCTACGAGCAGTACTTC. Translated: CASSLRLGPYEQYF.

This chain joins TRBV27 and TRBJ2-1, with 13 nucleotides matching TRBD2. Germline-derived CDR1 and CDR2 are MNHEY and SMNVEV (reference sequence). The CDR3 runs 14 residues. With V trimmed by 4 bases and J by 9 bases, 3 bases remained unmatched. The CDR3 DNA follows: TGTGCCAGCAGTTATGGGACTAGCGGGGTTGAGCAGTTCTTC. Residues: CASSYGTSGVEQFF.

The chain recombines TRBV4-1 with TRBJ1-4, with D maybe TRBD1 (5 bases). V was shortened by 0 bases and J by 5 bases, with 16 bases between the two germline ends. This CDR3 spans 17 amino acids. Germline V lookup: CDR1 MGHRA, CDR2 YSYEKL. The CDR3 is CASSQETIYRRNEKLFF. DNA of the CDR3: TGCGCCAGCAGCCAAGAGACCATTTACAGGAGAAATGAAAAACTGTTTTTT.

The chain has TRBV11-2 and TRBJ2-3; D may be TRBD2 (6 bases). Trimming removed 4 bases from V and 4 bases from J, with 9 bases in between. Germline loops: CDR1 SGHAT, CDR2 FQNNGV. The CDR3 has 13 amino acids. The CDR3 DNA reads as TGTGCCAGCAGCTCCCAGCGGGCAGATACGCAGTATTTT. Translation gives CASSSQRADTQYF.

This clone was detected once. The rearrangement uses TRBV5-1 and TRBJ1-6; D unclear. Germline V gene lookup returns CDR1 SGHRS and CDR2 YFSETQ. The length of the CDR3 is 12 residues. V was trimmed by 3 bases and J by 5 bases, leaving 3 bases between them. The CDR3 loop reads CASSSNNSPLHF. The CDR3 DNA is TGCGCCAGCAGCTCAAATAATTCACCCCTCCACTTT. Drawing the rest from reference TRBV5-1 and TRBJ1-6, the complete variable domain is KAGVTQTPRYLIKTRGQQVTLSCSPISGHRSVSWYQQTPGQGLQFLFEYFSETQRNKGNFPGRFSGRQFSNSRSEMNVSTLELGDSALYLCASSSNNSPLHFGNGTRLTVT.

This clone has more than one count but fewer than ten. The rearrangement uses TRBV6-5 and TRBJ1-3; no definite D call. This CDR3 has 14 residues. CDR1 MNHEY and CDR2 SVGAGI come from the germline V gene. Trimming shortened V by 0 bases and J by 3 bases, and 6 bases separated the two germline ends. Here the CDR3 DNA reads TGTGCCAGCAGTTACTCGAGAATTGGAAACACCATATATTTT. Its translation is CASSYSRIGNTIYF.

The chain recombines TRBV19 with TRBJ1-1, with a possible D match to TRBD1 (6 bases). The germline V and J ends were trimmed by 4 bases and 4 bases, with 10 bases remaining between them. The CDR3 is made up of 13 amino acids. CDR1 and CDR2 from the germline V gene are LNHDA and SQIVND (reference sequence). The CDR3: CASSTKQGTEAFF. As DNA, the CDR3 is TGTGCCAGTAGTACGAAACAGGGCACTGAAGCTTTCTTT.

The chain combines TRBV3-1 (or the pseudogene TRBV3-2) with TRBJ1-2; tentatively, D is TRBD1 (6 bases). The germline gives CDR1 LGHDT, CDR2 YNNKEL (reference sequence). The CDR3 has 15 residues. Trimming took 1 base from V and 7 from J, leaving 16 bases between them. CDR3 DNA: TGTGCCAGCAGCCAAGCAATGGACAGAGAGGTTGGCTACACCTTC. Its protein product is CASSQAMDREVGYTF.

The chain is built from TRBV7-2 and TRBJ2-2; tentatively, D is TRBD1 (6 bases). Germline V gives CDR1 SGHTA, CDR2 FQGNSA. This CDR3 spans 16 amino acids. Trimming removed 1 base at V and 0 bases at J, with 9 bases between. The CDR3 loop is CASSLESGANTGELFF. The CDR3 bases are TGTGCCAGCAGCTTAGAATCAGGGGCGAACACCGGGGAGCTGTTTTTT.

V gene TRBV4-1 combines with J gene TRBJ2-5, with 8 positions matching TRBD2. V dropped 5 bases and J dropped 4; count of bases not matched to a gene: 9. From germline, CDR1 is MGHRA and CDR2 YSYEKL. The length of the CDR3 is 15 residues. The CDR3 DNA sequence: TGCGCCAGCAGCTACGGGGGGGCGGCGGGAGAGACCCAGTACTTC. This encodes CASSYGGAAGETQYF.

J is TRBJ2-4 and V is TRBV27; 9 nucleotides match TRBD2. The V segment lost 5 bases and the J segment 3 bases; nucleotides outside the gene matches: 8. The CDR3 extends over 16 amino acids. Germline V gene data show CDR1 as MNHEY and CDR2 as SMNVEV (reference sequence). This chain's CDR3 is CASSAAGGPGKNIQYF. CDR3 sequence (DNA): TGTGCCAGCAGTGCGGCGGGGGGGCCGGGCAAAAACATTCAGTACTTC.

The chain has TRBV9 and TRBJ2-1; D is unclear. V was shortened by 6 bases and J by 5 bases, with 12 bases between the two germline ends. This CDR3 region has 13 residues. Germline lookup yields CDR1 SGDLS and CDR2 YYNGEE. This chain's CDR3 is CASTAAPHNEQFF. In DNA, the CDR3 is TGTGCCAGCACCGCTGCCCCCCACAATGAGCAGTTCTTC.

This clone was detected only a few times. The gene calls are TRBV6-4 and TRBJ2-2; TRBD1 agrees at 7 bases. Germline loops: CDR1 MRHNA, CDR2 SNTAGT. Germline trimming cut 4 bases from V and 3 bases from J; bases unmatched to any gene: 2. CDR3 length: 14 residues. The CDR3 nucleotides are TGTGCCAGCAGTGGACAGGGAGACACCGGGGAGCTGTTTTTT. Translating gives CASSGQGDTGELFF.

The table lists this clone with a few counts. Other DNA sequences within the sample encode an identical CDR3. The chain is built from TRBV5-1 and TRBJ1-1; D is unclear. Germline CDR1 reads SGHRS; CDR2 reads YFSETQ. Trimming took 0 bases from V and 2 from J, leaving 11 bases between them. The CDR3 has 15 residues. The CDR3 region is CASSLGDGENTEAFF. The CDR3 nucleotides read TGCGCCAGCAGCTTGGGGGATGGGGAAAACACTGAAGCTTTCTTT. Filled out from reference TRBV5-1 and TRBJ1-1, the complete variable domain reads KAGVTQTPRYLIKTRGQQVTLSCSPISGHRSVSWYQQTPGQGLQFLFEYFSETQRNKGNFPGRFSGRQFSNSRSEMNVSTLELGDSALYLCASSLGDGENTEAFFGQGTRLTVV.